The 20 T cell receptor beta chains given below trace back to one sample, sequenced in a study of radiotherapy plus CTLA-4 blockade in lung cancer. Some clones are missing from TCRdb's copy, which holds only in-frame ones; the method was immunoSEQ multiplex PCR. The sample shows roughly 90,000 clones, 80% to 90% of them seen only once. This specimen was peripheral blood, taken from a patient treated with radiotherapy plus ipilimumab. The receptors stem from a human donor with non-small cell lung cancer that progressed on radiotherapy plus ipilimumab.

V and J are TRBV5-1 and TRBJ2-2; tentative D call: TRBD1 (5 bases). V gave up 3 bases and J gave up 5 bases, with 14 bases separating them. From germline, CDR1 is SGHRS and CDR2 YFSETQ. CDR3 length: 15 amino acids. As DNA, the CDR3 is TGCGCCAGCAGCTCCGTAGGCAGGGTAACCGGGGAGCTGTTTTTT. Its protein is CASSSVGRVTGELFF.

The chain carries TRBV7-9 and TRBJ2-2; D perhaps matches TRBD1 (6 bases). V was clipped by 11 bases and J by 4 bases, with 17 bases between them. CDR3 size: 14 residues. Germline CDR1 SEHNR, CDR2 FQNEAQ (reference sequence). CDR3 sequence reads: CAGEGTHITGELFF. CDR3 nucleotides: TGTGCCGGTGAGGGGACACACATCACCGGGGAGCTGTTTTTT.

This rearrangement joins TRBV4-1 to TRBJ2-7, with D perhaps TRBD1 (6 bases). This CDR3 region has 15 residues. V lost 1 base and J 3 bases, leaving 13 bases between the germline ends. The germline V gene encodes CDR1 MGHRA and CDR2 YSYEKL. CDR3 coding DNA: TGCGCCAGCAGCCAAGGCCCAGGGGCAAACTACGAGCAGTACTTC. This codes for CASSQGPGANYEQYF.

This chain connects TRBV18 to TRBJ2-7; D possibly corresponds to TRBD2 (5 bases). The germline V and J ends were trimmed by 3 bases and 0 bases, with 12 bases remaining between them. Germline V gene sequence: CDR1 KGHSH, CDR2 LQKENI. The CDR3 consists of 15 residues. Here the CDR3 DNA reads TGTGCCAGCTCACCTATGAGGGCTAGCTCCTACGAGCAGTACTTC. Protein sequence: CASSPMRASSYEQYF. The full variable domain, with the rest looked up from reference TRBV18 and TRBJ2-7, is NAGVMQNPRHLVRRRGQEARLRCSPMKGHSHVYWYRQLPEEGLKFMVYLQKENIIDESGMPKERFSAEFPKEGPSILRIQQVVRGDSAAYFCASSPMRASSYEQYFGPGTRLTVT.

This sequence joins TRBV1 and TRBJ1-5. TRBV1 is a recognized pseudogene. The CDR3 is 15 residues long. The CDR3 DNA reads TGCACCAGGATCACTAGGCCTTATAGCAATCAGCCCCAGCATTTT. Translation gives CTRITRPYSNQPQHF.

The chain carries TRBV6-1 and TRBJ2-5; D is unresolved. V gave up 6 bases and J gave up 5 bases, with 16 bases separating them. This CDR3 has 14 residues. Germline V lookup: CDR1 MNHNS, CDR2 SASEGT. The CDR3 is CASSATGERETQYF. In DNA, the CDR3 is TGTGCCAGCAGCGCGACCGGAGAGAGGGAGACCCAGTACTTC.

This clone was observed once. The chain links TRBV7-6 to TRBJ1-1, with 7 nucleotides matching TRBD1. The CDR3 is 14 residues long. V lost 5 bases, J lost 1 base, and 4 bases stayed unmatched. The germline V gene encodes CDR1 SGHVS and CDR2 FNYEAQ. This CDR3 is CASSHQGENTEAFF. The CDR3 coding sequence is TGTGCCAGCAGCCATCAGGGGGAGAACACTGAAGCTTTCTTT. Based on the CDR3 plus reference TRBV7-6 and TRBJ1-1, the full variable domain is GAGVSQSPRYKVTKRGQDVALRCDPISGHVSLYWYRQALGQGPEFLTYFNYEAQQDKSGLPNDRFSAERPEGSISTLTIQRTEQRDSAMYRCASSHQGENTEAFFGQGTRLTVV.

Only one count was recorded for this clone. The J gene is TRBJ2-1, the V gene TRBV7-8; D gene ambiguous. Germline CDR1 and CDR2: SGHVS and FQNEAQ. V lost 1 base and J lost 0, with 13 bases in between. CDR3 length: 17 residues. In nucleotides, the CDR3 is TGTGCCAGCAGCTTAGTACCCACACCGAGCTCCTACAATGAGCAGTTCTTC. Translated: CASSLVPTPSSYNEQFF. The complete variable domain, with remaining parts taken from reference TRBV7-8 and TRBJ2-1, reads GAGVSQSPRYKVAKRGQDVALRCDPISGHVSLFWYQQALGQGPEFLTYFQNEAQLDKSGLPSDRFFAERPEGSVSTLKIQRTQQEDSAVYLCASSLVPTPSSYNEQFFGPGTRLTVL.

The gene calls are TRBV18 and TRBJ2-2; 8 bases fit TRBD1. CDR3 length: 15 residues. V shed 3 bases, J shed 3 bases, and the junction held 3 bases outside the gene matches. In germline, CDR1 is KGHSH, CDR2 LQKENI. The CDR3 loop is CASSPDRGYTGELFF. The DNA of the CDR3 is TGTGCCAGCTCACCCGACAGGGGCTACACCGGGGAGCTGTTTTTT.

The V and J genes are TRBV21-1 and TRBJ2-3; the D call of TRBD2 is as the table states it, not checked on the DNA. TRBV21-1 is described as a pseudogene. This CDR3 spans 12 amino acids. In DNA form, the CDR3 reads TGTGCCAGCAGCAAGTTAATCGGTACGCAGTATTTT. This translates into CASSKLIGTQYF.

The chain has TRBV6-5 and TRBJ2-5; 8 nucleotides match TRBD2. The CDR3 spans 14 residues. V shed 5 bases, J shed 5 bases, and the junction held 7 bases outside the gene matches. Germline CDR1 reads MNHEY; CDR2 reads SVGAGI. CDR3 nucleotides: TGTGCCAGCAGTCCGGGGACTAGTTTGGAGACCCAGTACTTC. Protein product: CASSPGTSLETQYF.

This chain connects TRBV4-1 to TRBJ2-1; 12 nucleotides align to TRBD1. J lost 7 bases, V lost 2 bases, and 9 bases had no gene match. The CDR3 sequence is 17 residues long. Germline assignment: CDR1 MGHRA and CDR2 YSYEKL. CDR3 DNA sequence: TGCGCCAGCAGCCAAAACCCTTCGGGACAGGGGGCTAATGAGCAGTTCTTC. It encodes CASSQNPSGQGANEQFF.

The chain uses TRBV6-1 and TRBJ2-1; 8 positions match TRBD2. The J segment lost 8 bases and the V segment lost 1 base, leaving 7 bases of the junction unmatched. The CDR3 is made up of 15 amino acids. Germline-derived CDR1 and CDR2 are MNHNS and SASEGT. Here the CDR3 reads CASSEVVAGFDEQFF. As DNA, the CDR3 is TGTGCCAGCAGTGAAGTGGTAGCGGGGTTCGATGAGCAGTTCTTC.

This clone was detected once. This chain links TRBV5-1 with TRBJ2-1; 7 nucleotides align to TRBD1. There are 14 residues in the CDR3. Germline V gene data show CDR1 as SGHRS and CDR2 as YFSETQ. The junction had 9 bases not matched to a gene; V was cut back by 4 bases and J by 8 bases. The chain's CDR3 is CASSRAQGPDEQFF. CDR3 bases: TGCGCCAGCAGCCGCGCACAGGGGCCGGATGAGCAGTTCTTC. The full variable domain, completed using reference TRBV5-1 and TRBJ2-1, is KAGVTQTPRYLIKTRGQQVTLSCSPISGHRSVSWYQQTPGQGLQFLFEYFSETQRNKGNFPGRFSGRQFSNSRSEMNVSTLELGDSALYLCASSRAQGPDEQFFGPGTRLTVL.

The V call is TRBV5-5, the J call TRBJ2-7, with 7 bases matching TRBD1. CDR3 length: 12 residues. In germline, CDR1 is SGHKS, CDR2 YYEKEE (reference sequence). V was clipped by 4 bases and J by 3 bases; unmatched bases: 1. CDR3 sequence (DNA): TGTGCCAGCAGCCGGGACAGCTACGAGCAGTACTTC. This encodes CASSRDSYEQYF.

This clone rates as medium-sized. CDR3 in DNA: TGTGCCAGCAGCGCGCCCCCTGGAGAGCAGTACTTC. This gives the protein CASSAPPGEQYF. This chain links TRBV28 with TRBJ2-7; no clear D. Trimming pared 6 bases from V and 7 bases from J, leaving 13 bases between. Germline V gene sequence: CDR1 MDHEN, CDR2 SYDVKM. This CDR3 contains 12 residues.

The V and J genes are TRBV10-3 and TRBJ2-5, with 10 bases identical to TRBD1. Germline loops: CDR1 ENHRY, CDR2 SYGVKD. The CDR3 has 16 residues. V lost 6 bases and J lost 5; bases outside the gene matches: 12. CDR3 in amino acids: CAISEAGTGVSETQYF. The DNA for the CDR3 is TGTGCCATCAGCGAAGCCGGGACAGGGGTTTCGGAGACCCAGTACTTC.

There are a few counts of this clone. The chain has TRBV14 and TRBJ2-7; D not resolved. The CDR3 loop spans 13 amino acids. V was clipped by 6 bases and J by 2 bases, with 11 bases between them. Germline V gene lookup returns CDR1 SGHDN and CDR2 FVKESK. The DNA for the CDR3 is TGTGCCAGCAGTCCCGGGCTTACCTACGAGCAGTACTTC. This encodes CASSPGLTYEQYF.

The V gene is TRBV5-1, the J gene TRBJ2-7; no clear D. The CDR3 loop spans 13 amino acids. Trimming took off 0 bases at V and 4 bases at J, with 8 bases between the two ends. CDR1 SGHRS and CDR2 YFSETQ come from the germline V gene. The CDR3 bases are TGCGCCAGCAGCTTGGCCCAGGATTACGAGCAGTACTTC. It specifies CASSLAQDYEQYF.

The chain has TRBV10-3 and TRBJ2-1; 7 nucleotides align to TRBD2. The J segment lost 2 bases and the V segment lost 5 bases, leaving 12 bases of the junction unmatched. Per germline, CDR1 ENHRY and CDR2 SYGVKD. The CDR3 is made up of 17 amino acids. In nucleotides, the CDR3 is TGTGCCATCAGTTGGACTAGTGCGACCCCCCCCTACAATGAGCAGTTCTTC. This codes for CAISWTSATPPYNEQFF.